This entry lists 22 T cell receptor beta chains sequenced from one sample in a study of T cells in Graves' hyperthyroidism and ophthalmopathy. Researchers took RNA transcripts and amplified the TCR beta CDR3 regions from them. HTBI primers were the set used in a first-round RT-PCR of the TCR CDR3. TCRdb passed the multiplex PCR reads through MiXCR, listing each CDR3 protein once. The data contain fewer than 750,000 distinct CDR3 sequences, roughly 15% of them singletons. Material: blood. The receptors were sampled from a woman in her forties with Graves' ophthalmopathy.

This rearrangement joins TRBV6-1 to TRBJ1-5; D call uncertain. Germline values: CDR1 MNHNS, CDR2 SASEGT. The CDR3 sequence is 12 residues long. Trimming cost V 8 bases and J 3 bases, with 8 bases left between them. The CDR3: CASQRINQPQHF. The CDR3 nucleotides read TGTGCCAGCCAGAGGATCAATCAGCCCCAGCATTTT.

This clonotype was seen at least ten times. This chain joins TRBV7-8 and TRBJ2-5; 8 nucleotides line up with TRBD2. V shed 5 bases and J 4 bases; nucleotides not matched to a gene: 9. This CDR3 has 15 amino acids. Looked up from germline, CDR1 is SGHVS and CDR2 is FQNEAQ. DNA for the CDR3: TGTGCCAGCAGCGTACTGGGACTAGTTGTAGAGACCCAGTACTTC. Translated: CASSVLGLVVETQYF.

This clonotype has a count of ten or more. CDR3 in amino acids: CDQRSYEQYF. The CDR3 region has the DNA TGTGATCAGAGATCCTACGAGCAGTACTTC. This chain uses TRBV6-1 with TRBJ2-7; D is unclear. The CDR3 loop spans 10 amino acids. Germline values: CDR1 MNHNS, CDR2 SASEGT.

This clonotype has at least ten counts. The chain links TRBV10-3 to TRBJ2-7; 9 bases align to TRBD1. Trimming took 7 bases from V and 1 from J; bases not matched to a gene: 5. CDR3 length: 14 residues. In germline, CDR1 is ENHRY, CDR2 SYGVKD. The CDR3 loop is CAIMSGQGSYEQYF. The CDR3 nucleotides are TGTGCCATCATGTCGGGACAGGGTTCCTACGAGCAGTACTTC.

Here the CDR3 DNA reads TGTGCCACCAGCAGAGAACAGGGAAGAGATACCCAGTACTTC. This translates into CATSREQGRDTQYF. The chain carries TRBV15 and TRBJ2-5, with a tentative D call TRBD1 (6 bases). The V gene lost 0 bases and the J gene lost 8 bases, with 13 bases spanning the gap. CDR3 length equals 14 residues. Germline V gene sequence: CDR1 LNHNV, CDR2 YYDKDF (reference sequence).

The chain combines TRBV28 with TRBJ2-2, with D maybe TRBD1 (5 bases). Germline V gene sequence: CDR1 MDHEN, CDR2 SYDVKM. The V end was cut by 5 bases, the J end by 1 base, with 11 bases between. This CDR3 region has 15 residues. CDR3 DNA sequence: TGTGCCAGCAGTCCAGGGTCAAGGAACACCGGGGAGCTGTTTTTT. Its protein product is CASSPGSRNTGELFF.

This clonotype was detected many times. V and J are TRBV6-5 and TRBJ2-7; 10 bases are shared with TRBD2. The CDR3 is made up of 14 amino acids. The junction had 3 bases not matched to a gene; V was cut back by 2 bases and J by 5 bases. CDR1 MNHEY and CDR2 SVGAGI come from the germline V gene. The CDR3 region has the DNA TGTGCCAGCAGTTACAGCGGGAGGGTGGACGAGCAGTACTTC. Residues: CASSYSGRVDEQYF.

The sample holds many counts of this clonotype. The V and J genes are TRBV30 and TRBJ2-2, with 8 bases fitting TRBD2. CDR3 length equals 14 residues. Germline V gene lookup returns CDR1 GTSNPN and CDR2 SVGIG (reference sequence). The V gene end was trimmed by 1 base and the J gene end by 6 bases; junction bases not matched to a gene: 4. The CDR3 protein is CAWSGGSGAGELFF. The CDR3 nucleotides are TGTGCCTGGAGTGGAGGTAGCGGGGCCGGGGAGCTGTTTTTT. Looking up the rest from reference TRBV30 and TRBJ2-2 gives the full variable domain: SQTIHQWPATLVQPVGSPLSLECTVEGTSNPNLYWYRQAAGRGLQLLFYSVGIGQISSEVPQNLSASRPQDRQFILSSKKLLLSDSGFYLCAWSGGSGAGELFFGEGSRLTVL.

This clonotype was counted between two and nine times. The rearrangement uses TRBV5-1 and TRBJ1-3; D gene unclear. CDR1 SGHRS and CDR2 YFSETQ come from the germline V gene. With 4 bases removed from V and 9 bases from J, the gap between germline ends came to 14 bases. The CDR3 loop spans 13 amino acids. CDR3 loop: CASSPDQFGTIYF. As DNA, the CDR3 is TGCGCCAGCAGCCCCGACCAGTTTGGCACCATATATTTT. The whole variable domain, filled in from reference TRBV5-1 and TRBJ1-3, reads KAGVTQTPRYLIKTRGQQVTLSCSPISGHRSVSWYQQTPGQGLQFLFEYFSETQRNKGNFPGRFSGRQFSNSRSEMNVSTLELGDSALYLCASSPDQFGTIYFGEGSWLTVV.

This clonotype was seen at least ten times. The J gene is TRBJ2-7, the V gene TRBV6-2 or TRBV6-3; 7 nucleotides align to TRBD2. Germline V gene sequence: CDR1 MNHEY, CDR2 SVGEGT. This CDR3 has 17 amino acids. After removal of 2 bases from V and 3 bases from J, the junction contained 13 bases not matched to a gene. The CDR3 DNA reads as TGTGCCAGCAGTTACCGGCCTAGCGGATGGGACGTCTACGAGCAGTACTTC. Translating gives CASSYRPSGWDVYEQYF.

This clonotype was picked up many times. One end of the junction fails to match germline, which may point to a read error. V is TRBV15 and J is TRBJ1-2; D remains ambiguous. This CDR3 region has 8 residues. CDR1 and CDR2 (germline): LNHNV, YYDKDF (reference sequence). In nucleotides, the CDR3 is TGTGCCACCAGCTTAACCGACTTC. It specifies CATSLTDF.

This clonotype was recorded at least ten times. The chain employs TRBV15 and TRBJ1-2; 7 bases agree with TRBD1. The CDR3 sequence is 13 residues long. The V and J ends lost 5 bases and 4 bases, in that order; junction bases with no gene match: 4. Germline CDR1 LNHNV, CDR2 YYDKDF (reference sequence). The CDR3 reads CATSGRTGYGYTF. The DNA for the CDR3 is TGTGCCACCAGCGGACGGACAGGCTATGGCTACACCTTC.

J is TRBJ1-1 and V is TRBV12-3 or TRBV12-4; maybe TRBD1 (6 bases). Trimming cost V 5 bases and J 4 bases, with 14 bases left between them. The CDR3 is made up of 14 amino acids. The CDR3: CASSPQQGITEAFF. DNA for the CDR3: TGTGCCAGCAGTCCTCAACAGGGCATCACTGAAGCTTTCTTT.

This clonotype was detected ten times or more. The chain combines TRBV6-5 with TRBJ1-2; 8 positions agree with TRBD1. The CDR3 consists of 15 residues. Looked up from germline, CDR1 is MNHEY and CDR2 is SVGAGI. The junction had 6 bases not matched to a gene; V was cut back by 0 bases and J by 6 bases. The DNA of the CDR3 is TGTGCCAGCAGTTACTCGGACAGGGAGGTGAATGGCTACACCTTC. Protein: CASSYSDREVNGYTF.

The genes are TRBV11-3 and TRBJ1-1; D is uncertain. Deletions cut 0 bases from V and 1 base from J, with 6 bases between. The germline V gene has CDR1 SGHNT and CDR2 YENEEA. The CDR3 is made up of 14 amino acids. The CDR3, as DNA: TGTGCCAGCAGCTTAGAGGTAGAGAACACTGAAGCTTTCTTT. This gives the protein CASSLEVENTEAFF.

This chain connects TRBV7-6 to TRBJ2-7; 10 bases line up with TRBD1. Looked up from germline, CDR1 is SGHVS and CDR2 is FNYEAQ. The CDR3 length is 17 residues. Unmatched junction bases numbered 11, after V lost 4 bases and J lost 2 bases. The CDR3 DNA follows: TGTGCCAGCAGCTCCCATTTTCCGGGACAGGGGACCTACGAGCAGTACTTC. It specifies CASSSHFPGQGTYEQYF.

This clonotype appeared many times. The chain recombines TRBV19 with TRBJ1-5; 7 positions agree with TRBD1. The CDR3 spans 14 residues. V lost 4 bases and J lost 6; bases outside the gene matches: 6. In germline, CDR1 is LNHDA, CDR2 SQIVND (reference sequence). The DNA for the CDR3 is TGTGCCAGTAGTACACGACAGGGCTTTCAGCCCCAGCATTTT. It specifies CASSTRQGFQPQHF.

This clonotype has at least ten counts. Sequence at one end of the junction differs from germline and may be a read error. This sequence joins TRBV19 and TRBJ2-2, with D perhaps given as TRBD1 or TRBD2 (5 bases each). Germline CDR1 LNHDA, CDR2 SQIVND (reference sequence). There are 15 residues in the CDR3. CDR3 loop: CASSTGTANTGELFF. The DNA of the CDR3 is TGTGCCAGCAGTACCGGGACGGCGAACACCGGGGAGCTGTTTTTT. Based on the CDR3 plus reference TRBV19 and TRBJ2-2, the full variable domain is DGGITQSPKYLFRKEGQNVTLSCEQNLNHDAMYWYRQDPGQGLRLIYYSQIVNDFQKGDIAEGYSVSREKKESFPLTVTSAQKNPTAFYLCASSTGTANTGELFFGEGSRLTVL.

This clonotype was detected ten times or more. V gene TRBV7-3 combines with J gene TRBJ2-2, with 9 bases aligning to TRBD2. The CDR3 totals 18 residues. V lost 0 bases, J lost 4 bases, and 9 bases stayed unmatched. The V gene's germline CDR1 is SGHTA and CDR2 FQGTGA. The CDR3 reads CASSLTPDPSGATGELFF. DNA for the CDR3: TGTGCCAGCAGCTTAACTCCGGACCCTAGCGGGGCCACCGGGGAGCTGTTTTTT.

V is TRBV5-1 and J is TRBJ1-2, with D possibly TRBD1 on 5 matching bases. The CDR3 sequence is 13 residues long. Germline V CDR1 and CDR2: SGHRS, YFSETQ. Trimming took 2 bases from V and 5 from J, leaving 10 bases between them. The DNA for the CDR3 is TGCGCCAGCAGCTTCCAGGGAGAATATGGCTACACCTTC. This gives the protein CASSFQGEYGYTF.

This clonotype was detected only once. With a much larger clone just one base away, this may be a read error. V is TRBV11-2 and J is TRBJ1-5; D perhaps matches TRBD1 (6 bases). There are 19 residues in the CDR3. Germline V CDR1 and CDR2: SGHAT, FQNNGV. In DNA, the CDR3 is TGTGTCAGCAGCTTTATAACCACAGGGTTCTCGGCTCTGAGTCAGCCCCAGCATTTT. Translating it yields CVSSFITTGFSALSQPQHF.

This clonotype has only a few counts. The rearrangement links TRBV7-9 to TRBJ2-7; D might be TRBD2 (5 bases). The CDR3 totals 12 residues. Germline lookup yields CDR1 SEHNR and CDR2 FQNEAQ (reference sequence). Trimming pared 2 bases from V and 7 bases from J, leaving 9 bases between. In DNA, the CDR3 is TGTGCCAGCAGCTTATTCGGGGATGAGCAGTACTTC. It translates to CASSLFGDEQYF.